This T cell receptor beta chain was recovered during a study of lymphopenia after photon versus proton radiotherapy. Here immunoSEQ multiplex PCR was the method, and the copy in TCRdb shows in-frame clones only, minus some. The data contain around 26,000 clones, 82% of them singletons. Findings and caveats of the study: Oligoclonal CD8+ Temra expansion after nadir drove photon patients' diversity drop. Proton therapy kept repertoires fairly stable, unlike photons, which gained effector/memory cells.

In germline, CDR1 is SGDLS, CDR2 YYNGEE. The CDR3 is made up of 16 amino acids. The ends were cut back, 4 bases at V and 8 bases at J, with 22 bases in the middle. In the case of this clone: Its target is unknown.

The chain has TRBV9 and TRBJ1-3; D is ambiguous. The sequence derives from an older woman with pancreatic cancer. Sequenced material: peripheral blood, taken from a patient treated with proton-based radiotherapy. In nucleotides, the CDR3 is TGTGCCAGCAGCCCAATGGGCCCCCCAGTGGAATACACCATATATTTT. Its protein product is CASSPMGPPVEYTIYF.